The 3 T cell receptor beta chains presented below share a single source sample, sequenced in a study of blood T cell repertoires in COVID-19. This table comes from immunoSEQ multiplex PCR, and its TCRdb copy is limited to in-frame clones, with some not included. There are over 400,000 clones in the sample; roughly 88% occur only once, and 1.4% to 1.5% lies in the top ten. The sample consisted of peripheral blood. These receptors were collected from a woman in her thirties with active or convalescent COVID-19.

J is TRBJ1-2 and V is TRBV2; 7 bases align to TRBD1. CDR1 and CDR2 from the germline V gene are SNHLY and FYNNEI. V shed 4 bases and J 3 bases; nucleotides not matched to a gene: 5. This CDR3 is built from 14 residues. This CDR3 is CASSVSTGHYGYTF. The CDR3 DNA reads as TGTGCCAGCAGTGTATCGACAGGGCACTATGGCTACACCTTC. Full variable domain (remainder filled in from reference TRBV2 and TRBJ1-2): EPEVTQTPSHQVTQMGQEVILRCVPISNHLYFYWYRQILGQKVEFLVSFYNNEISEKSEIFDDQFSVERPDGSNFTLKIRSTKLEDSAMYFCASSVSTGHYGYTFGSGTRLTVV.

The CDR3 sequence: CASSLDREGTQYF. CDR3 DNA sequence: TGTGCCAGCAGCTTAGACAGGGAGGGAACCCAGTACTTC. The chain links TRBV7-8 to TRBJ2-5, with a weak D call TRBD2 (7 bases). CDR1 and CDR2 from the germline V gene are SGHVS and FQNEAQ. The V end lost 1 base, the J end lost 8 bases, and 11 bases lay between the germline ends. This CDR3 region has 13 residues.

About this clone: Other DNA sequences of this sample code for an identical CDR3. V is TRBV5-1 and J is TRBJ1-6; TRBD1 aligns across 7 bases. V dropped 4 bases and J dropped 4; count of bases not matched to a gene: 5. The CDR3 length is 15 residues. Germline-derived CDR1 and CDR2 are SGHRS and YFSETQ. CDR3 residues: CASSRTGDYNSPLHF. The CDR3 nucleotides are TGCGCCAGCAGCCGGACAGGCGATTATAATTCACCCCTCCACTTT.